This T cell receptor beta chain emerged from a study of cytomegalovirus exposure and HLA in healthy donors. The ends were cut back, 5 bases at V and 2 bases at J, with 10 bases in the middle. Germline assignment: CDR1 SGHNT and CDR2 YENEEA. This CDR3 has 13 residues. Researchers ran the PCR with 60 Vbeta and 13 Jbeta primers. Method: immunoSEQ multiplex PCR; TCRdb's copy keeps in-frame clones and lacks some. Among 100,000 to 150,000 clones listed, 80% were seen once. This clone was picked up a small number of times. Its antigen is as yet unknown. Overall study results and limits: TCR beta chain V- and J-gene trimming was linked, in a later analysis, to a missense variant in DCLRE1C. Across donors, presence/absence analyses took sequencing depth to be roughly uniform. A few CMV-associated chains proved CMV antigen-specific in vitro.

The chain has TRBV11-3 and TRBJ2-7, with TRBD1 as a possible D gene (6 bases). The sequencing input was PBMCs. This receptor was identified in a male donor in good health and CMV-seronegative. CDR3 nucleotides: TGTGCCAGCAGCCAGGACAGCGCCTACGAGCAGTACTTC. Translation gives CASSQDSAYEQYF.